This note documents a single T cell receptor beta chain sequence. The junction shows a germline mismatch at one end, possibly a read error. In the same sample, other DNA sequences code for this CDR3. This record belongs to a study of blood T cell repertoires in COVID-19. The CDR3 is 11 amino acids. From germline, CDR1 is SNHLY and CDR2 FYNNEI. Only in-frame clones appear in the TCRdb table, and some are missing; sequencing was by immunoSEQ multiplex PCR. Here the sample spans around 70,000 clones, around 93% being singletons. The sequenced sample was peripheral blood. The chain employs TRBV2 and TRBJ2-7, with no clear D. This TCR came from a human donor in a cohort sampled during active COVID-19. CDR3 in DNA: TGTGCCAGCAGCAGTTCGAACGAACAGTACTTC. It encodes CASSSSNEQYF.